These 23 T cell receptor beta chains share one sample of origin, sequenced in a study of OX40 agonist ivuxolimab in advanced cancers. Here immunoSEQ multiplex PCR was the method, and the copy in TCRdb shows in-frame clones only, minus some. The table lists about 19,000 clones, over 70% of them singletons. The specimen was CD4+ or CD8+ T cells sorted from blood, collected in a trial of the OX40 agonist ivuxolimab. Receptors originate from an adult with an advanced solid tumor such as melanoma, head and neck, liver or kidney cancer.

The chain couples TRBV4-3 to TRBJ2-1; D possibly uses TRBD1 or TRBD2 (6 bases each). Deletions cut 4 bases from V and 9 bases from J, with 13 bases between. This CDR3 contains 13 residues. Germline lookup yields CDR1 LGHNA and CDR2 YSLEER. The CDR3 DNA reads TGCGCCAGCAGCCCACGGGGGCGCGGTGAGCAGTTCTTC. Translation: CASSPRGRGEQFF.

The V gene is TRBV7-9, the J gene TRBJ2-3, with D possibly being TRBD2 (6 bases). This CDR3 has 16 amino acids. Germline V CDR1 and CDR2: SEHNR, FQNEAQ (reference sequence). Between the trimmed V and J ends, which lost 0 bases and 2 bases, there was a span of 12 bases. As DNA, the CDR3 is TGTGCCAGCAGCTTAGCGGGGGGAAAGAACACAGATACGCAGTATTTT. This encodes CASSLAGGKNTDTQYF.

This chain joins TRBV7-2 and TRBJ2-1; 9 positions agree with TRBD2. The germline gives CDR1 SGHTA, CDR2 FQGNSA. V lost 2 bases and J lost 3; bases outside the gene matches: 8. The CDR3 has 17 amino acids. CDR3 DNA: TGTGCCAGCAGCTTAAAGGTCCCAGCGGGAGGCTACAATGAGCAGTTCTTC. This translates into CASSLKVPAGGYNEQFF.

A few counts support this clone. The chain joins TRBV4-3 to TRBJ2-3; 8 bases align to TRBD1. The CDR3 sequence is 17 residues long. CDR1 is LGHNA and CDR2 is YSLEER in the germline V gene. V lost 0 bases to trimming and J lost 2 bases; unmatched junction nucleotides: 7. The CDR3 DNA reads TGCGCCAGCAGCCAAGATGTGCAGGGGGCCGACACAGATACGCAGTATTTT. This gives the protein CASSQDVQGADTDTQYF.

V usage is TRBV5-4 and J usage is TRBJ1-5; weak D call: TRBD1 (6 bases). Trimming removed 4 bases from V and 7 bases from J, with 18 bases in between. Germline CDR1 and CDR2: SGHNT and YYREEE (reference sequence). This CDR3 has 15 residues. CDR3 nucleotides: TGTGCCAGCAGCGGAGGCGGGGGGGCCGGGCAGCCCCAGCATTTT. Amino acid sequence: CASSGGGGAGQPQHF.

This rearrangement joins TRBV9 to TRBJ2-3, with D perhaps assigned TRBD1 or TRBD2 (5 bases each). CDR3 length: 15 amino acids. The V gene's germline CDR1 is SGDLS and CDR2 YYNGEE. V shed 0 bases and J shed 2 bases, with 10 bases lying between them. The CDR3 protein is CASSVAEGYTDTQYF. CDR3 coding DNA: TGTGCCAGCAGCGTAGCCGAGGGGTACACAGATACGCAGTATTTT.

The chain employs TRBV4-1 and TRBJ2-7, with 8 positions matching TRBD1. The CDR3 has 14 amino acids. The ends lost 2 bases at V and 5 bases at J; junction bases unmatched: 5. Germline values: CDR1 MGHRA, CDR2 YSYEKL. The CDR3 protein is CASSQLQGADEQYF. The CDR3 DNA is TGCGCCAGCAGCCAACTCCAGGGGGCGGACGAGCAGTACTTC.

The chain's CDR3 is CASRGLYEQYF. DNA of the CDR3: TGTGCCAGCCGGGGCCTCTACGAGCAGTACTTC. The genes are TRBV6-6 and TRBJ2-7; D assignment may be TRBD1 or TRBD2 (5 bases each). This CDR3 spans 11 amino acids. V was shortened by 8 bases and J by 3 bases, with 8 bases between the two germline ends. The V gene's germline CDR1 is MNHNY and CDR2 SVGAGI (reference sequence).

This clone was seen a few times. This rearrangement joins TRBV7-2 to TRBJ1-1; D gene unclear. The CDR3 runs to 15 residues. The germline V gene has CDR1 SGHTA and CDR2 FQGNSA. Trimming cost V 1 base and J 0 bases, with 9 bases left between them. In nucleotides, the CDR3 is TGTGCCAGCAGCTTAGTACTCGGCATGAACACTGAAGCTTTCTTT. As protein: CASSLVLGMNTEAFF. Looking up the rest from reference TRBV7-2 and TRBJ1-1 gives the full variable domain: GAGVSQSPSNKVTEKGKDVELRCDPISGHTALYWYRQSLGQGLEFLIYFQGNSAPDKSGLPSDRFSAERTGGSVSTLTIQRTQQEDSAVYLCASSLVLGMNTEAFFGQGTRLTVV.

The chain links TRBV9 to TRBJ2-5; tentatively, D is TRBD1 (5 bases). Trimming pared 0 bases from V and 1 base from J, leaving 10 bases between. The germline CDR1 and CDR2 sequences are SGDLS and YYNGEE. The CDR3 spans 15 residues. This CDR3 is CASSVEGIFQETQYF. The CDR3 nucleotides read TGTGCCAGCAGCGTAGAGGGGATATTCCAAGAGACCCAGTACTTC.

The chain carries TRBV6-1 and TRBJ2-7; 7 bases are shared with TRBD2. CDR3 size: 16 residues. The J segment lost 5 bases and the V segment lost 2 bases, leaving 12 bases of the junction unmatched. Germline CDR1 is MNHNS and CDR2 is SASEGT. CDR3 in amino acids: CASSEREGQGKHEQYF. In DNA form, the CDR3 reads TGTGCCAGCAGTGAAAGGGAGGGGCAGGGTAAACACGAGCAGTACTTC.

This clone was seen a handful of times. This chain joins TRBV9 and TRBJ2-1; possibly TRBD1 for D (6 bases). This CDR3 has 15 residues. V lost 3 bases and J lost 6, with 16 bases in between. Germline CDR1 SGDLS, CDR2 YYNGEE. This chain's CDR3 is CASSGDRWAFNEQFF. CDR3 sequence (DNA): TGTGCCAGCAGCGGTGACAGGTGGGCCTTCAATGAGCAGTTCTTC.

The chain uses TRBV5-1 and TRBJ2-2, with no clear D. V was clipped by 4 bases and J by 2 bases, with 3 bases between them. The length of the CDR3 is 12 residues. In germline, CDR1 is SGHRS, CDR2 YFSETQ. CDR3 DNA: TGCGCCAGCAGCCTCAACACCGGGGAGCTGTTTTTT. Protein product: CASSLNTGELFF.

V usage is TRBV6-6 and J usage is TRBJ2-1; TRBD2 matches 11 bases. The germline V gene has CDR1 MNHNY and CDR2 SVGAGI (reference sequence). Unmatched junction bases numbered 2, after V lost 4 bases and J lost 6 bases. The CDR3 is made up of 14 amino acids. The CDR3 DNA sequence: TGTGCCAGCAGTTTTAGCGGGAGGGCCAATGAGCAGTTCTTC. Translating it yields CASSFSGRANEQFF.

The chain is built from TRBV11-2 and TRBJ2-1; no clear D gene. Between the trimmed V and J ends, which lost 5 bases and 0 bases, there was a span of 11 bases. This CDR3 has 15 amino acids. Germline CDR1 SGHAT, CDR2 FQNNGV. The DNA of the CDR3 is TGTGCCAGCAGCCTCTATTTCACCTCCTACAATGAGCAGTTCTTC. It is translated as CASSLYFTSYNEQFF.

V and J are TRBV5-6 and TRBJ2-2; possibly TRBD1 or TRBD2 for D (5 bases each). Trimming pared 7 bases from V and 7 bases from J, leaving 11 bases between. The CDR3 runs 12 residues. Germline loops: CDR1 SGHDT, CDR2 YYEEEE. CDR3 nucleotides: TGTGCCAGCGGGACCCCCAACGGGGAGCTGTTTTTT. It yields the protein CASGTPNGELFF.

This sequence joins TRBV27 and TRBJ2-7; no clear D gene. CDR3 length: 14 residues. Germline V gene lookup returns CDR1 MNHEY and CDR2 SMNVEV (reference sequence). Trimming removed 5 bases from V and 2 bases from J, with 13 bases in between. The CDR3 sequence: CASSPWAGPYEQYF. The CDR3 nucleotides read TGTGCCAGCAGTCCCTGGGCAGGCCCCTACGAGCAGTACTTC.

V and J are TRBV7-2 and TRBJ1-2; tentatively, D is TRBD1 (6 bases). This CDR3 is built from 14 residues. Germline V gene sequence: CDR1 SGHTA, CDR2 FQGNSA. V was clipped by 5 bases and J by 7 bases, with 17 bases between them. In nucleotides, the CDR3 is TGTGCCAGCAGCCGAAGCCCAGGGGAGGGTGGCTACACCTTC. The encoded protein is CASSRSPGEGGYTF.

This chain links TRBV9 with TRBJ2-4; TRBD2 might be the D (7 bases). CDR1 SGDLS and CDR2 YYNGEE come from the germline V gene. CDR3 length: 15 residues. V was trimmed by 0 bases and J by 4 bases, leaving 11 bases between them. The CDR3 DNA reads as TGTGCCAGCAGCGTAGCTGCGGGGGCGAAAAACATTCAGTACTTC. This gives the protein CASSVAAGAKNIQYF.

This chain connects TRBV7-2 to TRBJ2-7, with 12 bases that match TRBD2. Trimming at V came to 3 bases and at J to 3 bases, leaving 9 bases not matched to a gene. The CDR3 has 17 residues. Germline values: CDR1 SGHTA, CDR2 FQGNSA. The CDR3 protein is CASSFRLAGALGYEQYF. The CDR3 coding sequence is TGTGCCAGCAGCTTTCGACTAGCGGGAGCGTTGGGCTACGAGCAGTACTTC. The full variable domain, with the rest looked up from reference TRBV7-2 and TRBJ2-7, is GAGVSQSPSNKVTEKGKDVELRCDPISGHTALYWYRQSLGQGLEFLIYFQGNSAPDKSGLPSDRFSAERTGGSVSTLTIQRTQQEDSAVYLCASSFRLAGALGYEQYFGPGTRLTVT.

V gene TRBV6-9 combines with J gene TRBJ1-5; 7 bases match TRBD1. Germline CDR1 reads MNHGY; CDR2 reads SVAAGI. Unmatched junction bases numbered 6, after V lost 3 bases and J lost 7 bases. This CDR3 spans 14 amino acids. The CDR3 protein is CASSYGQVGQPQHF. The CDR3 DNA is TGTGCCAGCAGTTACGGACAGGTAGGACAGCCCCAGCATTTT.

This clone came up a few times. The V gene is TRBV7-3, the J gene TRBJ2-3, with 12 bases that match TRBD2. Germline V gene sequence: CDR1 SGHTA, CDR2 FQGTGA. V dropped 2 bases and J dropped 5; count of bases not matched to a gene: 5. This CDR3 contains 16 residues. CDR3 protein: CASSLGSTSGRDTQYF. Here the CDR3 DNA reads TGTGCCAGCAGCTTAGGTTCGACTAGCGGGAGAGATACGCAGTATTTT.

In this sample, this clone turned up a few times. The CDR3 here is CASARETHADTQYF. CDR3 in DNA: TGTGCCAGTGCACGTGAGACCCACGCGGATACGCAGTATTTT. This chain uses TRBV2 with TRBJ2-3, with D uncertain. The germline V gene encodes CDR1 SNHLY and CDR2 FYNNEI. The CDR3 is 14 amino acids. V lost 9 bases to trimming and J lost 6 bases, with 19 bases between them.